Presented here are 31 T cell receptor beta chains from one specimen sequenced in a study of T cells after yellow fever vaccination. MiXCR, applied by TCRdb to the 5' RACE reads, yields one record per CDR3 protein. This table holds about 220,000 distinct CDR3 sequences, around 3.1% found once. The sample consisted of CD4+ T cells sorted from PBMCs, taken 10 days after the yellow fever booster vaccination. All receptors come from a man aged 18 to 29 who received the YFV17D yellow fever vaccine.

This clonotype appeared a few times. The chain has TRBV6-9 and TRBJ2-7; D is undetermined. Trimming removed 3 bases from V and 2 bases from J, with 8 bases in between. The CDR3 totals 13 residues. Germline V gene lookup returns CDR1 MNHGY and CDR2 SVAAGI. The CDR3 DNA follows: TGTGCCAGCAGTTACCCGGACCCCTACGAGCAGTACGTC. Encoded protein: CASSYPDPYEQYV.

This chain joins TRBV7-3 and TRBJ2-7, with D possibly TRBD1 on 5 matching bases. The CDR3 consists of 13 residues. Germline V gives CDR1 SGHTA, CDR2 FQGTGA. V was cut by 5 bases and J by 12 bases, with 20 bases left in between. CDR3 DNA: TGTGCCAGCAGCCAAGGGGCCAGACAACCGCGGTACTTC. Protein sequence: CASSQGARQPRYF.

This chain connects TRBV20-1 to TRBJ2-3, with 7 bases that match TRBD1. Germline CDR1 and CDR2: DFQATT and SNEGSKA (reference sequence). The CDR3 runs to 15 residues. The V and J ends lost 6 bases and 1 base, in that order; junction bases with no gene match: 10. CDR3 region: CSARPGQSRTDTQYF. CDR3 sequence (DNA): TGCAGTGCCAGGCCGGGACAGTCGCGCACAGATACGCAGTATTTT.

This clonotype was observed a handful of times. The V gene is TRBV3-1, the J gene TRBJ2-4; 8 bases map to TRBD2. The CDR3 has 16 residues. Germline-derived CDR1 and CDR2 are LGHDT and YNNKEL (reference sequence). The V and J ends lost 1 base and 6 bases, in that order; junction bases with no gene match: 8. CDR3 DNA sequence: TGTGCCAGCAGCCAAGGAAATAGCGGGGCTGTAAACATTCAGTACTTC. The encoded protein is CASSQGNSGAVNIQYF.

This clonotype appeared many times. This rearrangement joins TRBV12-3 or TRBV12-4 to TRBJ1-5; D is uncertain. The CDR3 totals 12 residues. With 2 bases removed from V and 6 bases from J, the gap between germline ends came to 5 bases. The CDR3 reads CASSLLGQPQHF. CDR3 sequence (DNA): TGTGCCAGCAGTTTATTAGGTCAGCCCCAGCATTTT.

The chain carries TRBV14 and TRBJ1-4, with a possible D match to TRBD1 (5 bases). Germline lookup yields CDR1 SGHDN and CDR2 FVKESK. Deletions cut 0 bases from V and 4 bases from J, with 12 bases between. The CDR3 sequence is 16 residues long. CDR3 loop: CASSQERGADNEKLFF. As DNA, the CDR3 is TGTGCCAGCAGCCAAGAGAGGGGCGCCGATAATGAAAAACTGTTTTTT.

This clonotype was observed a few times. The chain couples TRBV29-1 to TRBJ2-3, with 9 positions matching TRBD1. The CDR3 is 16 residues long. V trimming: 4 bases; J trimming: 4 bases; junction bases outside the gene matches: 12. In germline, CDR1 is SQVTM, CDR2 ANQGSEA. CDR3 protein: CSVGERTGVVADTQYF. The CDR3 DNA reads TGCAGCGTTGGGGAAAGGACAGGGGTGGTAGCAGATACGCAGTATTTT.

This clonotype was observed a few times. The chain employs TRBV18 and TRBJ1-6; D not resolved. In germline, CDR1 is KGHSH, CDR2 LQKENI. Trimming left V 6 bases short and J 13 bases short, with 19 bases between. The CDR3 loop spans 14 amino acids. CDR3 coding DNA: TGTGCCAGCTCGCCATCAACAACCTTCGGGCCCCTCCACTTT. Translated, it gives CASSPSTTFGPLHF.

This clonotype has ten or more counts. The rearrangement uses TRBV7-2 and TRBJ2-7, with TRBD2 identical over 11 bases. CDR1 SGHTA and CDR2 FQGNSA come from the germline V gene. The CDR3 sequence is 16 residues long. V lost 1 base to trimming and J lost 3 bases; unmatched junction nucleotides: 5. The CDR3 protein is CASSLDSSGGIYEQYF. In DNA form, the CDR3 reads TGTGCCAGCAGCTTAGATTCTAGCGGGGGGATCTACGAGCAGTACTTC.

This clonotype was detected ten times or more. CDR3 bases: TGCGCCAGCAGCCAAGTCCTAGCGGTCGATACGCAGTATTTT. It specifies CASSQVLAVDTQYF. V is TRBV4-1 and J is TRBJ2-3; 7 bases line up with TRBD2. V lost 1 base, J lost 6 bases, and 4 bases stayed unmatched. The CDR3 contains 14 residues. Germline assignment: CDR1 MGHRA and CDR2 YSYEKL.

The CDR3 spells CASSIRGNQPQHF. CDR3 sequence (DNA): TGTGCCAGCAGTATTAGGGGTAATCAGCCCCAGCATTTT. The gene calls are TRBV7-2 and TRBJ1-5; TRBD1 is a possible D gene (5 bases). Germline V gene lookup returns CDR1 SGHTA and CDR2 FQGNSA. The CDR3 covers 13 residues. V gave up 6 bases and J gave up 4 bases, with 10 bases separating them.

This rearrangement joins TRBV14 to TRBJ2-1; 11 bases fit TRBD2. This CDR3 contains 14 residues. Per germline, CDR1 SGHDN and CDR2 FVKESK. The V and J ends lost 4 bases and 15 bases, in that order; junction bases with no gene match: 11. The CDR3 protein is CASSRTSGPVGPFF. The CDR3 bases are TGTGCCAGCAGCCGGACTAGCGGGCCAGTAGGTCCGTTCTTC.

J is TRBJ2-2 and V is TRBV20-1, with D tentatively TRBD1 (6 bases). Trimming pared 0 bases from V and 6 bases from J, leaving 11 bases between. The CDR3 is 14 residues long. Germline CDR1 DFQATT, CDR2 SNEGSKA (reference sequence). As DNA, the CDR3 is TGCAGTGCTAGAGAGACAGGACGGGCCGGGGAGCTGTTTTTT. Its protein product is CSARETGRAGELFF.

DNA for the CDR3: TGCGCCAGCAGCCAATCAGGGACCCTCTCTGGAAACACCATATATTTT. Protein sequence: CASSQSGTLSGNTIYF. The chain carries TRBV4-1 and TRBJ1-3, with D perhaps TRBD1 (5 bases). The V gene's germline CDR1 is MGHRA and CDR2 YSYEKL. This CDR3 is 16 amino acids long. Trimming removed 2 bases at V and 0 bases at J, with 11 bases between.

Many counts were recorded for this clonotype. The rearrangement joins TRBV7-2 to TRBJ1-6; perhaps TRBD1 as D (5 bases). Trimming removed 10 bases at V and 7 bases at J, with 17 bases between. The germline CDR1 and CDR2 sequences are SGHTA and FQGNSA. The CDR3 covers 14 residues. The CDR3: CATPGPGPNSPLHF. The DNA for the CDR3 is TGTGCCACCCCGGGTCCGGGGCCCAATTCACCCCTCCACTTT.

This clonotype was seen at least ten times. This chain joins TRBV10-3 and TRBJ2-2, with 11 positions matching TRBD2. J lost 5 bases, V lost 6 bases, and 2 bases had no gene match. The germline CDR1 and CDR2 sequences are ENHRY and SYGVKD. The CDR3 length is 14 residues. CDR3 in DNA: TGTGCCATCAGCACTAGCGGGGGAACCGGGGAGCTGTTTTTT. This encodes CAISTSGGTGELFF.

This clonotype was recorded many times. J is TRBJ1-1 and V is TRBV7-3; D possibly corresponds to TRBD1 (6 bases). V gave up 10 bases and J gave up 1 base, with 13 bases separating them. CDR1 is SGHTA and CDR2 is FQGTGA in the germline V gene. This CDR3 contains 13 residues. CDR3 DNA sequence: TGTGCCACCGCCCGGACAGCGAACACTGAAGCTTTCTTT. Translating it yields CATARTANTEAFF. Complete variable domain (other parts from reference TRBV7-3 and TRBJ1-1): GAGVSQTPSNKVTEKGKYVELRCDPISGHTALYWYRQSLGQGPEFLIYFQGTGAADDSGLPNDRFFAVRPEGSVSTLKIQRTERGDSAVYLCATARTANTEAFFGQGTRLTVV.

This clonotype was seen many times. J is TRBJ2-7 and V is TRBV29-1; no definite D call. This CDR3 spans 13 amino acids. The germline gives CDR1 SQVTM, CDR2 ANQGSEA. Between the trimmed V and J ends, which lost 3 bases and 2 bases, there was a span of 11 bases. CDR3 sequence (DNA): TGCAGCGTTGAGCCCGCAGGAACCTACGAGCAGTACTTC. It yields the protein CSVEPAGTYEQYF.

This clonotype was seen repeatedly, ten times or more. The rearrangement joins TRBV7-2 to TRBJ2-2; 9 positions match TRBD2. V lost 6 bases to trimming and J lost 5 bases; unmatched junction nucleotides: 1. This CDR3 is 13 amino acids long. CDR1 is SGHTA and CDR2 is FQGNSA in the germline V gene. Here the CDR3 reads CASRAGGTGELFF. The CDR3 nucleotides read TGTGCCAGCAGGGCGGGAGGGACCGGGGAGCTGTTTTTT.

This clonotype was recorded at least ten times. V and J are TRBV5-1 and TRBJ2-1; no clear D. Germline CDR1 reads SGHRS; CDR2 reads YFSETQ. V was cut by 1 base and J by 8 bases, with 10 bases left in between. This CDR3 spans 13 amino acids. The CDR3: CASSLNMGDEQFF. CDR3 sequence (DNA): TGCGCCAGCAGCTTGAATATGGGTGATGAGCAGTTCTTC. The entire variable domain, with the rest obtained from reference TRBV5-1 and TRBJ2-1, is as follows: KAGVTQTPRYLIKTRGQQVTLSCSPISGHRSVSWYQQTPGQGLQFLFEYFSETQRNKGNFPGRFSGRQFSNSRSEMNVSTLELGDSALYLCASSLNMGDEQFFGPGTRLTVL.

CDR3 sequence (DNA): TGTGCCAGCAGCACCTTTCCCGGGACTAGAGGGTCAGAGACCCAGTACTTC. Translated: CASSTFPGTRGSETQYF. The chain combines TRBV7-7 with TRBJ2-5; 8 positions match TRBD2. Germline values: CDR1 SSHAT, CDR2 FNYEAQ (reference sequence). V was pared by 5 bases and J by 4 bases, with 15 bases of the junction left unmatched. The CDR3 sequence is 17 residues long.

This clonotype was detected many times. J is TRBJ1-3 and V is TRBV5-6; D is undetermined. Deletions cut 2 bases from V and 0 bases from J, with 12 bases between. Germline V gene data show CDR1 as SGHDT and CDR2 as YYEEEE. This CDR3 has 16 amino acids. CDR3 sequence (DNA): TGTGCCAGCAGCTTCGGGATCCTTAACTCTGGAAACACCATATATTTT. Encoded protein: CASSFGILNSGNTIYF.

This clonotype was recorded many times. The CDR3, as DNA: TGTGCCAGCCCCCCGGCAGGGGGCGAAGCGAACACCGGGGAGCTGTTTTTT. The encoded protein is CASPPAGGEANTGELFF. V usage is TRBV21-1 and J usage is TRBJ2-2; whether TRBD1, the table's D call, matches the DNA was not checked. TRBV21-1 is described as a pseudogene. This CDR3 contains 17 residues.

The rearrangement joins TRBV12-3 or TRBV12-4 to TRBJ1-2; 9 positions agree with TRBD1. The CDR3 covers 13 residues. Trimming cost V 8 bases and J 4 bases; bases outside gene matches: 5. CDR3 bases: TGTGCCAGCGCGCTGGGACAGGGCTATGGCTACACCTTC. This sequence encodes CASALGQGYGYTF.

V is TRBV20-1 and J is TRBJ1-2, with D maybe TRBD1 (5 bases). Germline V gives CDR1 DFQATT, CDR2 SNEGSKA (reference sequence). This CDR3 has 14 residues. V was shortened by 3 bases and J by 3 bases, with 14 bases between the two germline ends. CDR3 nucleotide sequence: TGCAGTGCTAGTGGCCCCGGGGGTGACTATGGCTACACCTTC. Translated: CSASGPGGDYGYTF.

This clonotype was counted at least ten times. The J gene is TRBJ2-1, the V gene TRBV5-1; 8 bases fit TRBD2. Germline lookup yields CDR1 SGHRS and CDR2 YFSETQ. The junction had 14 bases not matched to a gene; V was cut back by 4 bases and J by 2 bases. The length of the CDR3 is 18 residues. The CDR3: CASSGISLAGSPYNEQFF. CDR3 nucleotides: TGCGCCAGCAGCGGAATATCCCTAGCGGGCTCCCCCTACAATGAGCAGTTCTTC.

The chain joins TRBV3-1 to TRBJ2-4; no definite D call. This CDR3 spans 16 amino acids. The V end lost 0 bases, the J end lost 7 bases, and 16 bases lay between the germline ends. The germline gives CDR1 LGHDT, CDR2 YNNKEL (reference sequence). In nucleotides, the CDR3 is TGTGCCAGCAGCCAAGATAGGGCTCAAGGGTTGAACATTCAGTACTTC. As protein: CASSQDRAQGLNIQYF.

Many counts were recorded for this clonotype. The rearrangement joins TRBV12-3 or TRBV12-4 to TRBJ1-4; a weak D match, TRBD1 (5 bases). Trimming removed 1 base at V and 6 bases at J, with 15 bases between. CDR3 length equals 16 residues. DNA of the CDR3: TGTGCCAGCAGTTTAGGGGCCGGGACTCCGTATGAAAAACTGTTTTTT. It translates to CASSLGAGTPYEKLFF.

This clonotype was recorded many times. The chain uses TRBV7-9 and TRBJ2-3; TRBD2 matches 12 bases. CDR3 length: 15 residues. The J segment lost 4 bases and the V segment lost 3 bases, leaving 2 bases of the junction unmatched. Germline assignment: CDR1 SEHNR and CDR2 FQNEAQ (reference sequence). The CDR3 coding sequence is TGTGCCAGCAGCTTTTCTAGCGGGGGGGCAGATACGCAGTATTTT. Protein: CASSFSSGGADTQYF.

Ten or more counts support this clonotype. The chain recombines TRBV5-1 with TRBJ1-1, with D possibly TRBD1 on 5 matching bases. The CDR3 is 15 residues long. V was cut by 0 bases and J by 4 bases, with 13 bases left in between. Germline V gene data show CDR1 as SGHRS and CDR2 as YFSETQ. For the CDR3, the DNA is TGCGCCAGCAGCTTGGTTTGGGGGTTGAGCACTGAAGCTTTCTTT. As protein: CASSLVWGLSTEAFF.

This chain joins TRBV18 and TRBJ2-3; D uncertain. V dropped 0 bases and J dropped 0 bases, with 7 bases sitting between them. Germline CDR1 is KGHSH and CDR2 is LQKENI. The CDR3 spans 15 residues. The CDR3: CASSPPLLSTDTQYF. The CDR3 coding sequence is TGTGCCAGCTCACCACCGTTGCTCAGCACAGATACGCAGTATTTT. Full variable domain (outside the CDR3, taken from reference TRBV18 and TRBJ2-3): NAGVMQNPRHLVRRRGQEARLRCSPMKGHSHVYWYRQLPEEGLKFMVYLQKENIIDESGMPKERFSAEFPKEGPSILRIQQVVRGDSAAYFCASSPPLLSTDTQYFGPGTRLTVL.